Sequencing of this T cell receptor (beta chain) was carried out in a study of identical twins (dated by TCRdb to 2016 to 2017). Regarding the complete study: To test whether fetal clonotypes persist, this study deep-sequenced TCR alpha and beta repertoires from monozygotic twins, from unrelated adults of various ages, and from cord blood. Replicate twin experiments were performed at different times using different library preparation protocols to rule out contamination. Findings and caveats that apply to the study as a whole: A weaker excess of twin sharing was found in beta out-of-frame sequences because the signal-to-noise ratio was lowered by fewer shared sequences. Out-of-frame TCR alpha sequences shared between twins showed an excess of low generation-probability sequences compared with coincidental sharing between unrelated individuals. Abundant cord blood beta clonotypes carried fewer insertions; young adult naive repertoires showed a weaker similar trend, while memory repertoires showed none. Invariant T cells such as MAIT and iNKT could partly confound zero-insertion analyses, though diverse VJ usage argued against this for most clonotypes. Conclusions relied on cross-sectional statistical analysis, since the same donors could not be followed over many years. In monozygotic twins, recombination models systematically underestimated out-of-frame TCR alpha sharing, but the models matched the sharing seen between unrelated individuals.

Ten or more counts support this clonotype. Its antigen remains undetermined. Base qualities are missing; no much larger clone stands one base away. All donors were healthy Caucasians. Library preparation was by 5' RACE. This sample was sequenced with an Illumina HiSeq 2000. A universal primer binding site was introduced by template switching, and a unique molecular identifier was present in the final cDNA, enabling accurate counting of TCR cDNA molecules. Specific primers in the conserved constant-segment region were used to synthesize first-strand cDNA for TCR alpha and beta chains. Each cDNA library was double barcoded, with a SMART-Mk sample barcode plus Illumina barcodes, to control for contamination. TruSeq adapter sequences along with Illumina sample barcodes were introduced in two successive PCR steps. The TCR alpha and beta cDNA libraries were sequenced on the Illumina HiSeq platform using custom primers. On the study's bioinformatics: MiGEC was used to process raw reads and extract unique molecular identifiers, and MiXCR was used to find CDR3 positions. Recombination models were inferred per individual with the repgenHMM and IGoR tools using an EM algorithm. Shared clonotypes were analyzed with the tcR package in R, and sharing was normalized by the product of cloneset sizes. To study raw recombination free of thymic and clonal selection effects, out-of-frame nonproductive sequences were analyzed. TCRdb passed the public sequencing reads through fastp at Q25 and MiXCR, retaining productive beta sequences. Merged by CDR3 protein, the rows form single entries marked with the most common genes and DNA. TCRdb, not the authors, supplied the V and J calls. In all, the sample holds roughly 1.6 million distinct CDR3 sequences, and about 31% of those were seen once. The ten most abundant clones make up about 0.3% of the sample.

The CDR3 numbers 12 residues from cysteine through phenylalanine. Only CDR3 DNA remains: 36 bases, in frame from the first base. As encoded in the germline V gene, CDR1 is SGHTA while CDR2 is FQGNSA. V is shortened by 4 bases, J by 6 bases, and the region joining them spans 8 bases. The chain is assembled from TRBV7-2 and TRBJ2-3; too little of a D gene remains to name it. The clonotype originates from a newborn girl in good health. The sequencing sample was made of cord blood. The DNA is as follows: TGTGCCAGCAGCTATGGGCGCGATACGCAGTATTTT. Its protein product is CASSYGRDTQYF.